One and the same sample provided the 21 T cell receptor beta chains below, sequenced in a study of blood T cell repertoires in COVID-19. Method: immunoSEQ multiplex PCR; TCRdb's copy keeps in-frame clones and lacks some. The repertoire holds roughly 200,000 clones, around 83% seen once, with about 3.3% in the top ten. Sequences were obtained from PBMCs or T cells enriched from blood (not recorded which). The receptors originated from a woman in her twenties or thirties who had been exposed to COVID-19.

This clone was detected once. The rearrangement links TRBV12-3 or TRBV12-4 to TRBJ1-2, with a possible D match to TRBD1 (6 bases). V was cut by 10 bases and J by 4 bases, with 16 bases left in between. The CDR3 runs 13 residues. The DNA of the CDR3 is TGTGCCACCGATAGGGGGGGCCTCTATGGCTACACCTTC. It yields the protein CATDRGGLYGYTF.

In this sample, this clone turned up once. The chain combines TRBV3-1 (or the pseudogene TRBV3-2) with TRBJ2-3, with 13 bases matching TRBD2. This CDR3 spans 17 amino acids. Losses at the gene ends were 0 bases for V and 3 bases for J; bases not matched to a gene: 3. In germline, CDR1 is LGHDT, CDR2 YNNKEL (reference sequence). The CDR3 loop is CASSQELAGGPTDTQYF. In nucleotides, the CDR3 is TGTGCCAGCAGCCAAGAACTAGCGGGGGGGCCGACAGATACGCAGTATTTT.

The chain recombines TRBV12-3 or TRBV12-4 with TRBJ2-1, with TRBD1 identical over 8 bases. The junction had 5 bases not matched to a gene; V was cut back by 8 bases and J by 5 bases. This CDR3 spans 13 amino acids. In nucleotides, the CDR3 is TGTGCCAGCCGACAGGGGACAAACAATGAGCAGTTCTTC. Protein sequence: CASRQGTNNEQFF.

This clone was detected only a few times. The chain employs TRBV10-1 and TRBJ2-5; TRBD2 agrees at 8 bases. From germline, CDR1 is WNHNN and CDR2 SYGVQD (reference sequence). The CDR3 runs 13 residues. The ends lost 3 bases at V and 5 bases at J; junction bases unmatched: 2. CDR3 coding DNA: TGCGCCAGCAGTGACGGGGGGGCCGAGACCCAGTACTTC. Its translation is CASSDGGAETQYF.

This clone was observed a few times. Other nucleotide sequences from this sample produce the same CDR3. The J gene is TRBJ2-1, the V gene TRBV5-8, with D perhaps TRBD1 (5 bases). The CDR3 loop spans 15 amino acids. V shed 2 bases and J shed 2 bases, with 11 bases lying between them. CDR1 and CDR2 (germline): SGHTS, YDEGEE. The CDR3 coding sequence is TGTGCCAGCAGCTTCGGTCAGGGCACCTACAATGAGCAGTTCTTC. Encoded protein: CASSFGQGTYNEQFF.

There are a few counts of this clone. The same CDR3 arises from other DNA sequences in this sample as well. The rearrangement joins TRBV19 to TRBJ1-1; D not resolved. CDR3 length equals 13 residues. Germline CDR1 is LNHDA and CDR2 is SQIVND (reference sequence). Trimming removed 2 bases from V and 0 bases from J, with 4 bases in between. The CDR3 DNA reads as TGTGCCAGTAGTATACGGGTGAACACTGAAGCTTTCTTT. Its translation is CASSIRVNTEAFF.

The rearrangement joins TRBV10-3 to TRBJ2-5; TRBD2 matches 7 bases. The J segment lost 4 bases and the V segment lost 3 bases, leaving 5 bases of the junction unmatched. CDR3 size: 14 residues. Germline V CDR1 and CDR2: ENHRY, SYGVKD. The CDR3 sequence: CAISDVREGETQYF. CDR3 sequence (DNA): TGTGCCATCAGTGACGTCAGGGAGGGAGAGACCCAGTACTTC.

The chain joins TRBV5-1 to TRBJ1-1; 9 bases map to TRBD1. The germline V gene has CDR1 SGHRS and CDR2 YFSETQ. The CDR3 contains 14 residues. With V trimmed by 4 bases and J by 4 bases, 5 bases remained unmatched. The CDR3 spells CASSIQQGATEAFF. In DNA form, the CDR3 reads TGCGCCAGCAGCATACAACAGGGGGCCACTGAAGCTTTCTTT.

This chain uses TRBV5-6 with TRBJ1-1; D unresolved. This CDR3 is built from 14 residues. Germline assignment: CDR1 SGHDT and CDR2 YYEEEE. Trimming removed 0 bases at V and 4 bases at J, with 10 bases between. CDR3 bases: TGTGCCAGCAGCTTGGTGGGTCGGGGCACTGAAGCTTTCTTT. It is translated as CASSLVGRGTEAFF.

By share, this clone ranks as medium-sized. V usage is TRBV10-1 and J usage is TRBJ2-1, with TRBD2 identical over 10 bases. Germline V gene sequence: CDR1 WNHNN, CDR2 SYGVQD (reference sequence). The V and J ends lost 6 bases and 2 bases, in that order; junction bases with no gene match: 7. The CDR3 consists of 16 residues. In nucleotides, the CDR3 is TGCGCCAGCAGAGTTAGCGGGGGGCCGCCCTACAATGAGCAGTTCTTC. The encoded protein is CASRVSGGPPYNEQFF.

The chain links TRBV19 to TRBJ1-2; the match to TRBD1 covers 7 bases. The CDR3 runs to 14 residues. The ends lost 8 bases at V and 6 bases at J; junction bases unmatched: 12. Germline CDR1 LNHDA, CDR2 SQIVND (reference sequence). CDR3 in DNA: TGTGCCAGTGGGGGCCCGGCCAGGGGGGATGGCTACACCTTC. This translates into CASGGPARGDGYTF.

This sequence joins TRBV12-3 or TRBV12-4 and TRBJ1-1; TRBD1 matches at 7 bases. Trimming at V came to 6 bases and at J to 4 bases, leaving 5 bases not matched to a gene. This CDR3 is built from 13 residues. Here the CDR3 DNA reads TGTGCCAGCAGAATTTACAGGGGCACTGAAGCTTTCTTT. Protein sequence: CASRIYRGTEAFF.

This chain connects TRBV20-1 to TRBJ1-2, with D unresolved. In germline, CDR1 is DFQATT, CDR2 SNEGSKA (reference sequence). V lost 6 bases, J lost 2 bases, and 7 bases lay in between. The CDR3 consists of 11 residues. CDR3 amino acids: CSAETNYGYTF. The CDR3, as DNA: TGCAGTGCGGAGACCAACTATGGCTACACCTTC.

In this sample, this clone turned up once. This rearrangement joins TRBV4-3 to TRBJ2-2; 7 bases match TRBD1. CDR1 and CDR2 from the germline V gene are LGHNA and YSLEER. Trimming at V came to 0 bases and at J to 5 bases, leaving 9 bases not matched to a gene. This CDR3 is built from 17 residues. The CDR3 DNA reads TGCGCCAGCAGCCAAGATCTGCGAGGGACAGATACCGGGGAGCTGTTTTTT. This codes for CASSQDLRGTDTGELFF.

This clone turned up a few times. This sequence joins TRBV18 and TRBJ1-2; 7 nucleotides match TRBD1. The CDR3 spans 13 residues. Germline loops: CDR1 KGHSH, CDR2 LQKENI. V lost 5 bases, J lost 2 bases, and 2 bases stayed unmatched. CDR3 in amino acids: CASSNRGNYGYTF. DNA for the CDR3: TGTGCCAGCTCAAACAGGGGCAACTATGGCTACACCTTC.

As to this clone: The junction does not match germline at one end; this may be a read error. The chain combines TRBV9 with TRBJ2-7, with 8 bases lining up with TRBD1. This CDR3 has 15 residues. CDR1 and CDR2 (germline): SGDLS, YYNGEE. The CDR3 DNA reads TGTGCCAGCAGCGGCCGGGACAGGATGCCCTATGAGCAGTACTTC. Its protein is CASSGRDRMPYEQYF. Full variable domain (outside the CDR3, taken from reference TRBV9 and TRBJ2-7): DSGVTQTPKHLITATGQRVTLRCSPRSGDLSVYWYQQSLDQGLQFLIQYYNGEERAKGNILERFSAQQFPDLHSELNLSSLELGDSALYFCASSGRDRMPYEQYFGPGTRLTVT.

The gene calls are TRBV4-1 and TRBJ1-4, with D unresolved. Trimming removed 0 bases from V and 4 bases from J, with 9 bases in between. CDR3 size: 15 residues. CDR1 is MGHRA, CDR2 YSYEKL, per germline. This CDR3 is CASSQDSGYNEKLFF. CDR3 bases: TGCGCCAGCAGCCAAGATTCCGGGTATAATGAAAAACTGTTTTTT.

The chain links TRBV5-1 to TRBJ2-2; 10 bases map to TRBD2. The CDR3 is 16 amino acids. Germline V gene sequence: CDR1 SGHRS, CDR2 YFSETQ. Trimming took 1 base from V and 6 from J; bases not matched to a gene: 6. CDR3 loop: CASSLSASGGSGELFF. For the CDR3, the DNA is TGCGCCAGCAGCTTGTCCGCTAGCGGGGGATCCGGGGAGCTGTTTTTT.

This clone is a singleton in its sample. The rearrangement links TRBV10-2 to TRBJ2-7; a possible D gene is TRBD2 (6 bases). The germline gives CDR1 WSHSY, CDR2 SAAADI. The CDR3 has 15 amino acids. The germline V and J ends were trimmed by 1 base and 2 bases, with 12 bases remaining between them. The CDR3 protein is CASSEWRDEPYEQYF. CDR3 DNA sequence: TGCGCCAGCAGTGAGTGGAGGGATGAACCCTACGAGCAGTACTTC.

This chain joins TRBV19 and TRBJ1-1; no definite D call. V shed 3 bases and J shed 13 bases, with 21 bases lying between them. This CDR3 contains 14 residues. The V gene's germline CDR1 is LNHDA and CDR2 SQIVND (reference sequence). CDR3 residues: CASSMGGYGISVFF. The CDR3 bases are TGTGCCAGTAGTATGGGAGGTTACGGAATAAGTGTTTTCTTT. The full variable domain, with the rest looked up from reference TRBV19 and TRBJ1-1, is DGGITQSPKYLFRKEGQNVTLSCEQNLNHDAMYWYRQDPGQGLRLIYYSQIVNDFQKGDIAEGYSVSREKKESFPLTVTSAQKNPTAFYLCASSMGGYGISVFFGQGTRLTVV.

This clone has just a few counts. CDR3 protein: CASSPVAPDYGYTF. For the CDR3, the DNA is TGTGCCAGCAGCCCAGTAGCGCCTGACTATGGCTACACCTTC. The chain is built from TRBV3-1 (or the pseudogene TRBV3-2) and TRBJ1-2; no reliable D call. V was pared by 4 bases and J by 3 bases, with 12 bases between. CDR1 and CDR2 from the germline V gene are LGHDT and YNNKEL (reference sequence). CDR3 length equals 14 residues.